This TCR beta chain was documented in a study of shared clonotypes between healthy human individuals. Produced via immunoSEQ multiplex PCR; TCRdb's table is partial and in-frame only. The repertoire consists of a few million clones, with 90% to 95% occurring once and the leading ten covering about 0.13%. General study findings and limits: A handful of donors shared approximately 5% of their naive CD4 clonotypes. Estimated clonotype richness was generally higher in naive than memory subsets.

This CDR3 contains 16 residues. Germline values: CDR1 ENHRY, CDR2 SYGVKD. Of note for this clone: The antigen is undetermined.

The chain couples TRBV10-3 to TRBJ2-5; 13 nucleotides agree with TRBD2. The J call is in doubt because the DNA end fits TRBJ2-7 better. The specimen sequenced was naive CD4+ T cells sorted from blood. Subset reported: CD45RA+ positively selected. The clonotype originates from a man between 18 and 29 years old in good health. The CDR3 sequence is CAISVSGTSGVYEQYF. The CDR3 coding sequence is TGTGCCATCAGTGTATCCGGGACTAGCGGGGTATACGAGCAGTACTTC.